This T cell receptor (beta chain) was identified in a study of OX40 agonist ivuxolimab in advanced cancers. Study in general: Every 2 weeks, patients got intravenous ivuxolimab at one of six dose levels (0.01-10 mg/kg). Dose-escalation patients were diagnosed with hepatocellular carcinoma, melanoma, renal cell cancer or head and neck cancer.

Comments on this clone: What it binds is unknown.

Study results and caveats: Antigen targets of the expanded peripheral T cells went undetermined. The CD4+ and CD8+ T cells in the blood had expanded clonally by week 6 at 0.1 to 3.0 mg/kg.

Germline V gene data show CDR1 as MDHEN and CDR2 as SYDVKM. This CDR3 comprises 17 residues. V was clipped by 3 bases and J by 0 bases, with 15 bases between them. Assay used: immunoSEQ multiplex PCR; TCRdb lists only in-frame clones, some missing. Of about 41,000 clones in the sample, around 87% are singletons; the top ten hold 3% to 4%. This clonotype was sampled from an adult with an advanced solid tumor such as melanoma, head and neck, liver or kidney cancer. The genes are TRBV28 and TRBJ2-4; perhaps TRBD2 as D (6 bases). The sample was CD4+ or CD8+ T cells sorted from blood, taken in a trial of the OX40 agonist ivuxolimab. The CDR3 DNA is TGTGCCAGCAGTTTCTCGACTAGTCCCATAGCCAAAAACATTCAGTACTTC. This sequence encodes CASSFSTSPIAKNIQYF.